This paragraph covers one TCR beta chain sequence. These data are taken from a study of blood T cell repertoires in COVID-19. Background on the study: Some COVID-19 samples were acute and others convalescent; all came from the United States, Italy and Spain. T cells, B-cell-depleted T cells, or PBMCs provided the cDNA or gDNA that served as material.

In the original workflow: From reference gene primer amplification, estimates of nucleated cell counts were derived. The assay was immunoSEQ multiplex PCR, and TCRdb's table has in-frame clones only and misses some. V and J calls and clone size are copied from that table; D and trimming were computed from the DNA. The data hold fewer than 100,000 clones, with over 70% observed a single time. The CDR3 runs to 15 residues. V trimming: 3 bases; J trimming: 1 base; junction bases outside the gene matches: 4. Germline CDR1 and CDR2: LNHDA and SQIVND (reference sequence). The chain couples TRBV19 to TRBJ2-7, with 9 positions matching TRBD1. The sample consisted of peripheral blood. The source of this sequence is a man between 65 and 85 years old with acute or convalescent COVID-19. The CDR3 bases are TGTGCCAGTAGTATGCCGGGACAGGGATCCTACGAGCAGTACTTC. This codes for CASSMPGQGSYEQYF.